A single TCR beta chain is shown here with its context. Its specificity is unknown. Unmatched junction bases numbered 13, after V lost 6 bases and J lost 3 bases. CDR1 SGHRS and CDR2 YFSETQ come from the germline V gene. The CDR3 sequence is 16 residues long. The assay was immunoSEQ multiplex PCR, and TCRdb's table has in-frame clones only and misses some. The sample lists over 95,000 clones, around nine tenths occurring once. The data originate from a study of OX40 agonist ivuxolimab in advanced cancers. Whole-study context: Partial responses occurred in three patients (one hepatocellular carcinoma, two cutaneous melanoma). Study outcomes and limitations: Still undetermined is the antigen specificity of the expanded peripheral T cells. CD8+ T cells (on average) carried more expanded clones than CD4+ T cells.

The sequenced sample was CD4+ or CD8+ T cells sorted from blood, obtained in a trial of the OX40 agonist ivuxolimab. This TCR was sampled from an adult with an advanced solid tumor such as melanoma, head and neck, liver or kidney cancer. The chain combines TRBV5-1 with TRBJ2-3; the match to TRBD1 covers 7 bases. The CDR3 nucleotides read TGCGCCAGCACCACGGGACAGAACCGAGGAACAGATACGCAGTATTTT. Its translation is CASTTGQNRGTDTQYF.